These T cell receptor beta chains were read from a single sample in a study of blood T cells in healthy people across ages. TCRdb called the 5' RACE reads again in MiXCR, with one record for every CDR3 protein. The data show 650,000 to 900,000 distinct CDR3 sequences, about 59% seen once. Sequencing was carried out using blood. Source of these receptors: a man aged 25 to 45 in good health. The CDR3 runs from the conserved cysteine through the conserved F or W. A D gene is named only where the DNA matches it firmly. Expanded clones get a size class; other rows say once, few or many, or leave the size out.

v_gene: TRBV4-1
abundance: NA
j_gene: TRBJ1-5
d_gene: TRBD1
CDR3aa: CASSEDREGQPQHF
CDR3nt: TGCGCCAGCAGTGAGGACAGGGAAGGTCAGCCCCAGCATTTT

v_gene: TRBV30
abundance: NA
j_gene: TRBJ2-5
d_gene: NA
CDR3aa: CAWSEEETQYF
CDR3nt: TGTGCCTGGAGTGAGGAAGAGACCCAGTACTTC

v_gene: TRBV7-2
abundance: few
j_gene: TRBJ2-7
d_gene: TRBD2
CDR3aa: CASSLAGPGLNEQYF
CDR3nt: TGTGCCAGCAGCTTAGCGGGGCCGGGACTAAACGAGCAGTACTTC

v_gene: TRBV5-1
abundance: NA
j_gene: TRBJ2-3
d_gene: NA
CDR3aa: CASSLGESGGTDTQYF
CDR3nt: TGCGCCAGCAGCTTGGGGGAGTCAGGGGGCACAGATACGCAGTATTTT

v_gene: TRBV20-1
abundance: NA
j_gene: TRBJ1-2
d_gene: NA
CDR3aa: CSARDLISGGYTF
CDR3nt: TGCAGTGCTAGAGACCTGATTAGCGGTGGCTACACCTTC

v_gene: TRBV7-8
abundance: NA
j_gene: TRBJ2-1
d_gene: NA
CDR3aa: CASSYTGGTSPYEQFF
CDR3nt: TGTGCCAGCAGCTATACTGGGGGGACCAGCCCCTATGAGCAGTTCTTC

v_gene: TRBV20-1
abundance: few
j_gene: TRBJ2-3
d_gene: TRBD2
CDR3aa: CSAELAGASTDTQYF
CDR3nt: TGCAGTGCAGAACTAGCGGGGGCTAGCACAGATACGCAGTATTTT

v_gene: TRBV7-2
abundance: NA
j_gene: TRBJ1-1
d_gene: TRBD1
CDR3aa: CASSIMSGQGAIRAFF
CDR3nt: TGTGCCAGCAGCATAATGTCGGGACAGGGGGCAATTAGAGCTTTCTTT

v_gene: TRBV7-8
abundance: NA
j_gene: TRBJ2-1
d_gene: TRBD1
CDR3aa: CASSVRQGNSYNEQFF
CDR3nt: TGTGCCAGCAGCGTACGACAGGGGAACTCCTACAATGAGCAGTTCTTC

v_gene: TRBV28
abundance: NA
j_gene: TRBJ2-1
d_gene: TRBD1
CDR3aa: CASSSLDRINEQFF
CDR3nt: TGTGCCAGCAGTTCCCTGGACAGGATCAATGAGCAGTTCTTC

v_gene: TRBV7-9
abundance: NA
j_gene: TRBJ1-6
d_gene: NA
CDR3aa: CASSLFNDRRPNSPLHF
CDR3nt: TGTGCCAGCAGCTTATTTAACGATCGGCGACCCAATTCACCCCTCCACTTT

v_gene: TRBV29-1
abundance: NA
j_gene: TRBJ2-3
d_gene: NA
CDR3aa: CSVDAGDRSTDTQYF
CDR3nt: TGCAGCGTTGACGCGGGGGACAGGAGCACAGATACGCAGTATTTT

v_gene: TRBV3-1
abundance: NA
j_gene: TRBJ1-2
d_gene: NA
CDR3aa: CASSPWTEDNYGYTF
CDR3nt: TGTGCCAGCAGCCCCTGGACAGAAGATAACTATGGCTACACCTTC

v_gene: TRBV4-3
abundance: NA
j_gene: TRBJ2-1
d_gene: NA
CDR3aa: CASSQVYSGHTYNEQFF
CDR3nt: TGCGCCAGCAGCCAAGTATATTCGGGACACACCTACAATGAGCAGTTCTTC

v_gene: TRBV7-2
abundance: NA
j_gene: TRBJ2-7
d_gene: NA
CDR3aa: CASSLGLQANYEQYF
CDR3nt: TGTGCCAGCAGCTTAGGTCTACAGGCGAACTACGAGCAGTACTTC

v_gene: TRBV20-1
abundance: NA
j_gene: TRBJ2-1
d_gene: NA
CDR3aa: CSARGQLYSYNEQFF
CDR3nt: TGCAGTGCTAGAGGGCAGCTATACTCCTACAATGAGCAGTTCTTC

v_gene: TRBV12-3/TRBV12-4
abundance: few
j_gene: TRBJ1-6
d_gene: NA
CDR3aa: CASSPGTAGSPLHF
CDR3nt: TGTGCCAGCAGTCCCGGGACGGCGGGTTCACCCCTCCACTTT

v_gene: TRBV9
abundance: NA
j_gene: TRBJ2-7
d_gene: TRBD1
CDR3aa: CASSARDRGLYEQYF
CDR3nt: TGTGCCAGCAGCGCCCGGGACAGGGGCTTATACGAGCAGTACTTC

v_gene: TRBV7-9
abundance: NA
j_gene: TRBJ2-5
d_gene: NA
CDR3aa: CASSPRDREQETQYF
CDR3nt: TGTGCCAGCAGCCCCCGGGACCGTGAGCAAGAGACCCAGTACTTC

v_gene: TRBV25-1
abundance: NA
j_gene: TRBJ1-2
d_gene: NA
CDR3aa: CASSIIPQDGYTF
CDR3nt: TGTGCCAGCAGTATCATCCCCCAGGATGGCTACACCTTC

v_gene: TRBV6-5
abundance: NA
j_gene: TRBJ1-4
d_gene: TRBD1
CDR3aa: CASNPTGTVNEKLFF
CDR3nt: TGTGCCAGCAACCCGACCGGGACAGTTAATGAAAAACTGTTTTTT

v_gene: TRBV15
abundance: few
j_gene: TRBJ1-5
d_gene: NA
CDR3aa: CATGADLSNQPQHF
CDR3nt: TGTGCCACCGGGGCAGACCTTAGCAATCAGCCCCAGCATTTT

v_gene: TRBV20-1
abundance: few
j_gene: TRBJ2-1
d_gene: TRBD2
CDR3aa: CSARALAGTNYNEQFF
CDR3nt: TGCAGTGCTAGAGCTCTAGCGGGGACGAACTACAATGAGCAGTTCTTC

v_gene: TRBV24-1
abundance: NA
j_gene: TRBJ2-1
d_gene: TRBD1
CDR3aa: CATKSGTGGSDEQFF
CDR3nt: TGTGCCACCAAATCCGGGACAGGGGGCTCGGATGAGCAGTTCTTC

v_gene: TRBV6-1
abundance: NA
j_gene: TRBJ2-5
d_gene: TRBD2
CDR3aa: CASSEAIAGGPGSYF
CDR3nt: TGTGCCAGCAGTGAAGCGATAGCGGGGGGCCCTGGATCGTACTTC

v_gene: TRBV4-3
abundance: NA
j_gene: TRBJ1-1
d_gene: NA
CDR3aa: CASSPNRFGTTEAFF
CDR3nt: TGCGCCAGCAGCCCGAATAGATTCGGCACCACTGAAGCTTTCTTT

v_gene: TRBV28
abundance: NA
j_gene: TRBJ2-7
d_gene: NA
CDR3aa: CASSTPTGQKTYEQYF
CDR3nt: TGTGCCAGCAGTACCCCCACGGGGCAGAAAACCTACGAGCAGTACTTC

v_gene: TRBV5-1
abundance: NA
j_gene: TRBJ2-5
d_gene: TRBD1
CDR3aa: CASSPDRGAINEQYF
CDR3nt: TGCGCCAGCAGTCCGGACAGGGGGGCCATCAATGAGCAGTACTTC

v_gene: TRBV6-5
abundance: NA
j_gene: TRBJ1-5
d_gene: NA
CDR3aa: CASSDTGMVNQPQHF
CDR3nt: TGTGCCAGCAGCGATACAGGGATGGTAAATCAGCCCCAGCATTTT